Listed here is a single TCR beta chain. Method: immunoSEQ multiplex PCR; TCRdb's copy keeps in-frame clones and lacks some. The sample holds 400,000 to 500,000 clones, approximately 91% seen once. The CDR3 extends over 15 amino acids. The germline CDR1 and CDR2 sequences are KGHSH and LQKENI. The V and J ends lost 5 bases and 0 bases respectively, with 10 bases between them. This sample was included in a study of blood T cell repertoires in COVID-19. About the study: T cells, B-cell-depleted T cells, or PBMCs supplied cDNA or gDNA.

Sequencing used PBMCs or T cells enriched from blood (not recorded which). The receptor comes from a young woman who had been exposed to COVID-19. The chain uses TRBV18 and TRBJ1-4; D unresolved. CDR3 amino acids: CASSSTAATNEKLFF. The DNA of the CDR3 is TGTGCCAGCTCATCCACTGCCGCAACTAATGAAAAACTGTTTTTT. The entire variable domain, with the rest obtained from reference TRBV18 and TRBJ1-4, is as follows: NAGVMQNPRHLVRRRGQEARLRCSPMKGHSHVYWYRQLPEEGLKFMVYLQKENIIDESGMPKERFSAEFPKEGPSILRIQQVVRGDSAAYFCASSSTAATNEKLFFGSGTQLSVL.